This is a list of T cell receptor beta chains from one sample in a study of T cell responses to AZD1222 COVID-19 vaccine. The assay was immunoSEQ multiplex PCR, and TCRdb's table has in-frame clones only and misses some. The table includes 200,000 or so clones, approximately 87% detected once. Source: peripheral blood, taken on day 0 of MenACWY control vaccination. Receptors were obtained from an adult in good health. Both conserved end residues are part of each CDR3. The order of the fields is CDR3 length, V gene, D gene, J gene, clone size, CDR3 DNA, CDR3 protein. D genes are given only for firm matches. Rows may omit the clone size; those that give it use once, few, many or a size class.

18,TRBV4-2,TRBD2,TRBJ2-1,few,TGTGCCAGCAGCCAAGTTGGGCGGGGGGGTTATTCCTACAATGAGCAGTTCTTC,CASSQVGRGGYSYNEQFF
15,TRBV2,NA,TRBJ2-2,NA,TGTGCCAGCAGTGTAACCGCGGACAGAACCGGGGAGCTGTTTTTT,CASSVTADRTGELFF
12,TRBV24-1,NA,TRBJ2-7,NA,TGTGCCACCGGAGACGGACCCTACGAGCAGTACTTC,CATGDGPYEQYF
15,TRBV7-8,NA,TRBJ2-7,NA,TGTGCCAGCAGCTTAGTCAGGGTCAGGCCGTACGAGCAGTACTTC,CASSLVRVRPYEQYF
18,TRBV9,TRBD1,TRBJ1-6,NA,TGTGCCAGCAGCGTAGGTATGGGACAGGGTGGTTCGAATTCACCCCTCCACTTT,CASSVGMGQGGSNSPLHF
14,TRBV5-5,NA,TRBJ2-5,NA,TGTGCCAGCAGCTTGTCCCCTCTTGAGGAGACCCAGTACTTC,CASSLSPLEETQYF
15,TRBV14,TRBD1,TRBJ2-7,NA,TGTGCCAGCAGCAAATTTGGACAGGGCGTGTACGAGCAGTACTTC,CASSKFGQGVYEQYF
12,TRBV30,TRBD1,TRBJ2-5,few,TGTGCCTGGGGGGGACAGGGGGAGACCCAGTACTTC,CAWGGQGETQYF
15,TRBV6-4,TRBD1,TRBJ2-1,NA,TGTGCCAGCAGCCGAGACAGGGGAGGCTACAATGAGCAGTTCTTC,CASSRDRGGYNEQFF
13,TRBV6-5,NA,TRBJ1-2,NA,TGTGCCAGCAACTCCGAGGGCGGCTATGGCTACACCTTC,CASNSEGGYGYTF
14,TRBV9,NA,TRBJ2-4,NA,TGTGCCAGCAGCGAGACCCTGCTACGAGACATTCAGTACTTC,CASSETLLRDIQYF
15,TRBV19,NA,TRBJ1-5,NA,TGTGCCAGCCAACGGGGTTTAAGTAGCAATCAGCCCCAGCATTTT,CASQRGLSSNQPQHF
13,TRBV7-9,NA,TRBJ2-5,NA,TGTGCCAGCAGCTTAGAAGGACAAGAGACCCAGTACTTC,CASSLEGQETQYF
14,TRBV29-1,NA,TRBJ2-5,NA,TGCAGCGTTGTACAGGCCGCCTCCCAAGAGACCCAGTACTTC,CSVVQAASQETQYF
21,TRBV28,TRBD2,TRBJ2-1,NA,TGTGCCAGCAGTCCCGACCCAGGCGGCGGGACTAGCGGGAGGCCGGGCAATGAGCAGTTCTTC,CASSPDPGGGTSGRPGNEQFF
13,TRBV6-5,NA,TRBJ1-2,NA,TGTGCCAGCAGCCGACAGGAGCTCGAGGGCTACACCTTC,CASSRQELEGYTF
11,TRBV27,TRBD1,TRBJ2-7,NA,TGTGCCAGCCGACAGGGCTACGAGCAGTACTTC,CASRQGYEQYF
13,TRBV12-3/TRBV12-4,NA,TRBJ1-3,once,TGTGCCAGCAGGCAGAGCTCTGGAAACACCATATATTTT,CASRQSSGNTIYF
16,TRBV7-2,TRBD2,TRBJ2-1,NA,TGTGCCAGCAGCTCGGCCGGGACTAAGTCGGACAATGAGCAGTTCTTC,CASSSAGTKSDNEQFF
17,TRBV5-1,TRBD2,TRBJ2-1,NA,TGCGCCAGCAGCCCCCTACTAGCGGGAGGCATTAACAATGAGCAGTTCTTC,CASSPLLAGGINNEQFF
15,TRBV30,TRBD1,TRBJ1-3,NA,TGTGCCTGGAGTACACAGGGGATAGACGGAAACACCATATATTTT,CAWSTQGIDGNTIYF
11,TRBV20-1,NA,TRBJ2-7,NA,TGCAGTGCTACGGCAGGCTACGAGCAGTACTTC,CSATAGYEQYF
15,TRBV9,TRBD1,TRBJ1-6,few,TGTGCCAGCAGCGCAGGGGGCTCGGCGAATTCACCCCTCCACTTT,CASSAGGSANSPLHF
14,TRBV7-2,NA,TRBJ1-2,NA,TGTGCCAGCAGCGGCTGGACAGTAGCCTATGGCTACACCTTC,CASSGWTVAYGYTF
15,TRBV7-8,NA,TRBJ1-5,NA,TGTGCCAGCAGCTTAGCCCTGGGGACCAATCAGCCCCAGCATTTT,CASSLALGTNQPQHF
17,TRBV4-2,NA,TRBJ2-1,NA,TGTGCCAGCAGCCAAGAAATGGGGGGGGCCGCGTACAATGAGCAGTTCTTC,CASSQEMGGAAYNEQFF
15,TRBV28,NA,TRBJ2-7,NA,TGTGCCAGCAGGCCCACGGGCCTCAGCTCCTACGAGCAGTACTTC,CASRPTGLSSYEQYF
16,TRBV4-2,NA,TRBJ2-5,NA,TGTGCCAGCAGCCAAGAAGGGGGAGGGAGCCAAGAGACCCAGTACTTC,CASSQEGGGSQETQYF
15,TRBV6-5,NA,TRBJ1-5,NA,TGTGCCAGCAGTTACGGGGGCGTTGGCAATCAGCCCCAGCATTTT,CASSYGGVGNQPQHF
15,TRBV12-5,NA,TRBJ2-1,once,TGTGCTAGTGGTTTAGGAGGAAAAAGCTACAATGAGCAGTTCTTC,CASGLGGKSYNEQFF
15,TRBV5-4,NA,TRBJ1-2,NA,TGTGCCAGCAGCTTACCCCAGCCTGAGGTCTATGGCTACACCTTC,CASSLPQPEVYGYTF
16,TRBV18,TRBD1,TRBJ1-2,once,TGTGCCAGCTCACCGGTTTCGACAGGGGTGGGCTATGGCTACACCTTC,CASSPVSTGVGYGYTF
15,TRBV7-6,NA,TRBJ1-4,NA,TGTGCCAGCAGCTTAGCAGGGGGGACAAATGAAAAACTGTTTTTT,CASSLAGGTNEKLFF
15,TRBV21-1,NA,TRBJ2-3,NA,TGTGCCAGCAGCACTTCCGGGACAGGGGTGGATACGCAGTATTTT,CASSTSGTGVDTQYF
16,TRBV2,TRBD1,TRBJ1-1,NA,TGTGCCAGCAGTCCTCCGAACCAGGGGGCCTGGACTGAAGCTTTCTTT,CASSPPNQGAWTEAFF
15,TRBV5-6,TRBD1,TRBJ1-4,NA,TGTGCCAGCAGCGCCTCAGGGGGCGCTGGGGAAAAACTGTTTTTT,CASSASGGAGEKLFF
12,TRBV18,NA,TRBJ2-7,once,TGTGCCAGCTCACCAAGCAGGGACGAGCAGTACTTC,CASSPSRDEQYF
15,TRBV19,TRBD2,TRBJ2-3,NA,TGTGCCAGCAGACCACTAGCGGGTAGTGTGGATACGCAGTATTTT,CASRPLAGSVDTQYF
15,TRBV6-5,TRBD1,TRBJ1-6,NA,TGTGCCAGCAGTTACGGGACAGGCGGGGGATCACCCCTCCACTTT,CASSYGTGGGSPLHF
12,TRBV7-2,NA,TRBJ1-2,NA,TGTGCCAGCAGCTCCGCTGGCTATGGCTACACCTTC,CASSSAGYGYTF
16,TRBV19,NA,TRBJ2-6,NA,TGTGCCAGTAGTATAGCCGGAGGGGCTGGGGCCAACGTCCTGACTTTC,CASSIAGGAGANVLTF
12,TRBV30,NA,TRBJ2-5,NA,TGTGCCTGGAGTGTAAGGGGTGTGACCCAGTACTTC,CAWSVRGVTQYF
15,TRBV7-9,NA,TRBJ2-2,NA,TGTGCCAGCAGCCCAGCGGGCCTGGGCACCGGGGAGCTGTTTTTT,CASSPAGLGTGELFF
17,TRBV19,NA,TRBJ1-2,NA,TGTGCCAGTAGGTCCCCGGGATCCGTTACAGAGGACTATGGCTACACCTTC,CASRSPGSVTEDYGYTF
16,TRBV19,TRBD1,TRBJ2-7,NA,TGTGCCAGTAGTATGGGCGCCGGGACAGTCGCCTACGAGCAGTACTTC,CASSMGAGTVAYEQYF
14,TRBV27,TRBD1,TRBJ2-7,once,TGTGCCAGCAGGTCCCTAGGGGGCGGACACGAGCAGTACTTC,CASRSLGGGHEQYF
13,TRBV28,NA,TRBJ1-2,NA,TGTGCCAGCAGCGTACAGGGTCCTGGTGGCTACACCTTC,CASSVQGPGGYTF
19,TRBV7-6,TRBD2,TRBJ2-3,once,TGTGCCAGCAGCTTAGGGCCGACTAGCGGGGGAGGAGGCGCAGATACGCAGTATTTT,CASSLGPTSGGGGADTQYF
17,TRBV27,NA,TRBJ1-2,NA,TGTGCCAGCAAACCCCAACAGGGAATAGGGCGGGAGTATGGCTACACCTTC,CASKPQQGIGREYGYTF
14,TRBV27,NA,TRBJ2-7,NA,TGTGCCAGCAGTCCCTCCGGGCGGGGCCACGAGCAGTACTTC,CASSPSGRGHEQYF
16,TRBV14,TRBD1,TRBJ2-2,NA,TGTGCCAGCAGCCAAGATCCCAGGGGGCGCGGCGGGGAGCTGTTTTTT,CASSQDPRGRGGELFF